This T cell receptor (beta chain) originates from a study of blood T cells in healthy people across ages (dated by TCRdb to the mid-2010s). As for the study more broadly: In model experiments, template switching captured roughly one uniquely barcoded TCR beta cDNA molecule for every two T cells. To track age-related changes in TCR beta repertoire diversity, the study relied on deep sequencing normalized with unique cDNA molecular identifiers. The donors were divided into four age groups: young (average around 16 years), middle-aged (about 41), aged (roughly 66) and long-lived (about 80). To avoid experimental bias, donors of different ages were randomly spread across the sequencing lanes. Two additional independent replicas of 1 million unique cDNA reads from the same blood draw were analyzed for two donors (one aged 18 to 30 and one aged 80 or older).

Preparation of the library involved 5' RACE. Data came from an Illumina HiSeq 2500. A second about 6 to 11 cycle PCR used a sample-barcoded 5' primer and a J-beta primer mix. A unique molecular identifier was introduced onto each TCR beta cDNA molecule by a template-switch 5' adaptor carrying 12 random nucleotides. Each sample yielded at least 3 million CDR3-containing paired-end reads. All of the RNA was converted into first-strand cDNA using the Mint cDNA synthesis kit, with a TRBC-specific oligonucleotide serving as the primer. Following uracil-DNA glycosylase treatment, all cDNA underwent a first 18-cycle PCR with the universal primers M1SS and BC2_uni_R. Regarding the original processing steps: For normalization, 1 million high-quality reads, each with a distinct molecular identifier, were randomly selected from each sample. Instead of being binned into consensus sequences, reads that shared molecular identifiers were thrown out. MiTCR, with a Q25 quality threshold and the strictest error-elimination algorithm, was used for CDR3 identification, clonotype clustering and error correction. Lower-bound total TCR beta diversity was estimated with a nonparametric unseen species model using Euler transformation. TCRdb reprocessing: public reads trimmed at Q25 with fastp, clones called with MiXCR, in-frame beta chains kept. One record per CDR3 amino acid sequence lists the most common genes and DNA. The V and J calls reflect TCRdb's pipeline rather than the authors' work. This sample is represented by just under 900,000 distinct CDR3 sequences; roughly 26% of them were singletons. Roughly 17% of the sample is taken by the ten largest.

Results and caveats for the whole study, not just this receptor: Bulk unsorted PBMC profiling prevented conclusive comparison of naive and antigen-experienced compartments. Estimates of total diversity based on one million sequenced T cells were considered lower bounds and underestimates. There was a strong correlation between observed TCR beta diversity and the percentage of naive T cells measured by flow cytometry. Compared with the aged group, the long-lived group had more naive CD4+ T cells, fewer expanded clones and increased TCR diversity, suggesting age selection. Because the CMV infection status of the donors was unknown, age-related changes in expanded clonotypes may potentially have been confounded. Observed TCR beta diversity per million T cells fell roughly linearly with age, and a significant reduction was already apparent by age roughly 40.

Systemically healthy Caucasian individuals from Russia, 35 to 50 in total and aged about 6 to 95 years, were included as donors. Approximately 9.3 milliliters of peripheral blood were collected from each donor into EDTA-treated Vacutainer tubes. PBMCs were isolated by Ficoll-Paque density-gradient centrifugation, with at least 6 million obtained per sample. Total RNA was extracted from PBMCs with Trizol reagent, with at least 6 micrograms obtained per sample. For every donor, flow cytometry on a PBMC aliquot measured the percentage of naive CD45RAhigh/CD27high T cells. The CDR3 sequence holds 14 residues, the cysteine and phenylalanine included. Kept here is only the CDR3 DNA, which spans 42 bases and is read in frame from base 1. From the germline V gene, CDR1 is SGHRS and CDR2 is YFSETQ. V and J lose 4 bases and 4 bases, and a span of 14 bases separates them. In its sample, this clonotype was seen a few times. This receptor's antigen is unknown. One base away there is no much larger clone; base qualities are not given.

The TCR sequence derives from a woman of 80 years or more in good health. The sample comprised blood. The chain is made from TRBV5-1 and TRBJ1-1; TRBD1 is a weak D gene call, 6 bases matching. The encoded CDR3 is CASSQYTGSTEAFF. In nucleotides, the sequence is TGCGCCAGCAGCCAATATACAGGGAGCACTGAAGCTTTCTTT. Here the CDR3 is joined to the reference TRBV5-1 and TRBJ1-1 genes, and the full variable domain is: KAGVTQTPRYLIKTRGQQVTLSCSPISGHRSVSWYQQTPGQGLQFLFEYFSETQRNKGNFPGRFSGRQFSNSRSEMNVSTLELGDSALYLCASSQYTGSTEAFFGQGTRLTVV.